This entry is about one T cell receptor (beta chain). Its antigen is not known. This sample was included in a study of beta chain features in type 1 diabetes. Across the whole study: Healthy donors and patients had similar age, gender and cell yields.

Expressed TCRB transcripts were sequenced because the isolated RNA had all been reverse transcribed beforehand. Method: immunoSEQ multiplex PCR; TCRdb's copy keeps in-frame clones and lacks some. The sample records 600,000 or so clones, under 15% being singletons. Study findings and constraints: Shorter TCRB CDR3s, moderately but significantly so, marked every one of the four CD4+ subsets in Type 1 diabetes patients.

What was sequenced was naive CD4+ T cells from blood. The clonotype comes from a man aged 30-40 years with type 1 diabetes.

In DNA, the CDR3 is TGTGCCAGCAGCCGGGACATTGGTAATTCACCCCTCCACTTT. As protein: CASSRDIGNSPLHF. The chain uses TRBV7-9 and TRBJ1-6; TRBD1 is a possible D gene (6 bases). Trimming pared 5 bases from V and 6 bases from J, leaving 11 bases between. CDR3 length equals 14 residues. CDR1 SEHNR and CDR2 FQNEAQ come from the germline V gene (reference sequence).